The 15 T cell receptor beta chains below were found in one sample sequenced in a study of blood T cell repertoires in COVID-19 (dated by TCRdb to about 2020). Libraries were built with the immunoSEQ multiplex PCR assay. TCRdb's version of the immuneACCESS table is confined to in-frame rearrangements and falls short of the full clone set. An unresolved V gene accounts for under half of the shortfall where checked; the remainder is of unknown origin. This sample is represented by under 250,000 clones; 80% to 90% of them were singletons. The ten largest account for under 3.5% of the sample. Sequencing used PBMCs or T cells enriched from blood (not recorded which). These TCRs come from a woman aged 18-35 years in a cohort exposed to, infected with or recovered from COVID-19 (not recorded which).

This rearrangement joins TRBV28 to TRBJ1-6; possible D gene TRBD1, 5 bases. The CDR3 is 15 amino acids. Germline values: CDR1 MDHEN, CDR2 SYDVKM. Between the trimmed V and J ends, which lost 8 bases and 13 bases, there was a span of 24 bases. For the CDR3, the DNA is TGTGCCAGCTCCCCGAGACAGCACAACTTAGGGCCCCTCCACTTT. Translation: CASSPRQHNLGPLHF.

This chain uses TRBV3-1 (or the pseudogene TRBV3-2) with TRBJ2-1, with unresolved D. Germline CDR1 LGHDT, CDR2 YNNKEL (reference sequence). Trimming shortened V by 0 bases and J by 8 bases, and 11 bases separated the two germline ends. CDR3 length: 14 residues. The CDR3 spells CASSQDTVTYEQFF. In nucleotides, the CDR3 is TGTGCCAGCAGCCAAGATACAGTCACCTATGAGCAGTTCTTC.

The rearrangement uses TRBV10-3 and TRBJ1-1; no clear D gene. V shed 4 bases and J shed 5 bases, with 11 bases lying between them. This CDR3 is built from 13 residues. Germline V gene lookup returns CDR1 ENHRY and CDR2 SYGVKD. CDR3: CAISVLEGTEAFF. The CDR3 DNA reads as TGTGCCATCAGTGTTCTAGAAGGAACTGAAGCTTTCTTT.

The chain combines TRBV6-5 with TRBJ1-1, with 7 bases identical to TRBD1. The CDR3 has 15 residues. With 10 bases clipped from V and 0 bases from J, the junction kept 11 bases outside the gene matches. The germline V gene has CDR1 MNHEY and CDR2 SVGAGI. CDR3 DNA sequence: TGTGCCACCCGGACAGGACACGCATTGAACACTGAAGCTTTCTTT. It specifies CATRTGHALNTEAFF.

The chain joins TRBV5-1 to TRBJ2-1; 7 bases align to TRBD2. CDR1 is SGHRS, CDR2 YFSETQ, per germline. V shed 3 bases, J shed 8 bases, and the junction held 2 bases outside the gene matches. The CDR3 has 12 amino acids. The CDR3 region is CASSWEGDEQFF. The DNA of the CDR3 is TGCGCCAGCAGCTGGGAGGGTGATGAGCAGTTCTTC. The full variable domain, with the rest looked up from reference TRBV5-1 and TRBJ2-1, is KAGVTQTPRYLIKTRGQQVTLSCSPISGHRSVSWYQQTPGQGLQFLFEYFSETQRNKGNFPGRFSGRQFSNSRSEMNVSTLELGDSALYLCASSWEGDEQFFGPGTRLTVL.

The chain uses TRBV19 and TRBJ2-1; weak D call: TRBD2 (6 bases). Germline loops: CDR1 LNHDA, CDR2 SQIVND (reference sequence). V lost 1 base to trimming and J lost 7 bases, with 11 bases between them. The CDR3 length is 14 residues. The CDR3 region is CASSIVGGKNEQFF. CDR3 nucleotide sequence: TGTGCCAGTAGTATAGTTGGGGGGAAGAATGAGCAGTTCTTC.

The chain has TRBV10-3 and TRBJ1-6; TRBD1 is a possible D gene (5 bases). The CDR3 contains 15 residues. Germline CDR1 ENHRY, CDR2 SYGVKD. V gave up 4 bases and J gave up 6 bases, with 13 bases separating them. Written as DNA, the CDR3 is TGTGCCATCAGTGTTAGAGACAGCCGTAATTCACCCCTCCACTTT. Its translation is CAISVRDSRNSPLHF.

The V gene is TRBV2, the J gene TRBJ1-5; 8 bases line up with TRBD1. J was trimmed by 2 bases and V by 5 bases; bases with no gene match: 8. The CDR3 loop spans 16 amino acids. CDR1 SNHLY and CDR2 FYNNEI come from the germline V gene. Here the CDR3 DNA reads TGTGCCAGCAGTCGGTCCGGACAGGGCGGCAATCAGCCCCAGCATTTT. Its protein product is CASSRSGQGGNQPQHF.

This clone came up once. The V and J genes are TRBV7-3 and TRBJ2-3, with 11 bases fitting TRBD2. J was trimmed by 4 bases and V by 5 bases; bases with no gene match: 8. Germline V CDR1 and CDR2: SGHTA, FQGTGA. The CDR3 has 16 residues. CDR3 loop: CASSPELAGEPDTQYF. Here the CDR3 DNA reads TGTGCCAGCAGCCCGGAACTAGCGGGGGAGCCAGATACGCAGTATTTT.

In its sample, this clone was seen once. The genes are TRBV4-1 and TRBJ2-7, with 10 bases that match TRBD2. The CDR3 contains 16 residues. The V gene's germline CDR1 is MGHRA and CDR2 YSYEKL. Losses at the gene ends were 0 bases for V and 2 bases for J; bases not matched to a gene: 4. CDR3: CASSQDPGTSAYEQYF. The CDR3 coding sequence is TGCGCCAGCAGCCAAGATCCCGGGACTAGCGCCTACGAGCAGTACTTC.

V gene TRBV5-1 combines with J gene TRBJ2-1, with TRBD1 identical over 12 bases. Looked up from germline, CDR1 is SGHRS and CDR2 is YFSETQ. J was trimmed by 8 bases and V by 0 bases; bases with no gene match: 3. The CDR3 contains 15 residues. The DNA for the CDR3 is TGCGCCAGCAGCTTGGGGGGACAGGGGGCCTATGAGCAGTTCTTC. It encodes CASSLGGQGAYEQFF. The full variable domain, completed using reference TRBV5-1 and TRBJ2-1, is KAGVTQTPRYLIKTRGQQVTLSCSPISGHRSVSWYQQTPGQGLQFLFEYFSETQRNKGNFPGRFSGRQFSNSRSEMNVSTLELGDSALYLCASSLGGQGAYEQFFGPGTRLTVL.

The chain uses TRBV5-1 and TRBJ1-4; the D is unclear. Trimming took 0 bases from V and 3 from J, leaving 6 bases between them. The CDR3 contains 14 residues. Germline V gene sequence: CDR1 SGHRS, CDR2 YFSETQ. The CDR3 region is CASSLVASNEKLFF. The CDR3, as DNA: TGCGCCAGCAGCTTGGTGGCCTCTAATGAAAAACTGTTTTTT.

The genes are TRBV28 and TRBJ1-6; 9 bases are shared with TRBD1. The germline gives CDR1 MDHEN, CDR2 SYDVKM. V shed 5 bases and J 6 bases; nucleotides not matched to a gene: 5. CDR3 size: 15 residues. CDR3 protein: CASSLRDRANSPLHF. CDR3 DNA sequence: TGTGCCAGCAGTCTCCGGGACAGGGCTAATTCACCCCTCCACTTT.

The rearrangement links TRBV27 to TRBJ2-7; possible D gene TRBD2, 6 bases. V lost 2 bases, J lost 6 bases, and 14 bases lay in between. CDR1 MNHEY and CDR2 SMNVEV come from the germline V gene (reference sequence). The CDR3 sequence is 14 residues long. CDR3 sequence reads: CASSLGGTYGEQYF. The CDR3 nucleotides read TGTGCCAGCAGTTTAGGAGGGACCTACGGCGAGCAGTACTTC.

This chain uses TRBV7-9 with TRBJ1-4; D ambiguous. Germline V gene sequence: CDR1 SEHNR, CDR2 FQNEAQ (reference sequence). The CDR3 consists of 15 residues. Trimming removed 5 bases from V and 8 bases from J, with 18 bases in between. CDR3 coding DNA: TGTGCCAGCAGCCCCCCTGAGGGATTGAGGGAAAAACTGTTTTTT. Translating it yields CASSPPEGLREKLFF.